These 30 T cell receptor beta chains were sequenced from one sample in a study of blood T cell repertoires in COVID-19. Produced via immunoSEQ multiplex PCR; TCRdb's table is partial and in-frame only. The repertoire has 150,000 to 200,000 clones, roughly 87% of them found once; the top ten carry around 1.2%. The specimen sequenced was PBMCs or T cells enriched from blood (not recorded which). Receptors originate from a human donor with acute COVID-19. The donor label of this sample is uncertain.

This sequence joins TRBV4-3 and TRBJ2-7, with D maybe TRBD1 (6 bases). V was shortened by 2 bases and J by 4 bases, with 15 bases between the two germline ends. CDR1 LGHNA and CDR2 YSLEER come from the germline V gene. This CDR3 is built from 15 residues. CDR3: CASSQYARGGYEQYF. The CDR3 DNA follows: TGCGCCAGCAGCCAATATGCCAGGGGCGGGTACGAGCAGTACTTC.

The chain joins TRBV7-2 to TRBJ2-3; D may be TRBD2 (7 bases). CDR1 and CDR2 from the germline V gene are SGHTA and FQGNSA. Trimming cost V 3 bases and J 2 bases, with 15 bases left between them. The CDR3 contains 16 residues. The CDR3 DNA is TGTGCCAGCAGCTTCCGGGGGGCCCCCTTCACAGATACGCAGTATTTT. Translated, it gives CASSFRGAPFTDTQYF.

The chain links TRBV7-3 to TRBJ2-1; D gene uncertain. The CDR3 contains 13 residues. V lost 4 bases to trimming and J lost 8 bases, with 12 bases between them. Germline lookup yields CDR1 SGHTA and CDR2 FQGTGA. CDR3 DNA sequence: TGTGCCAGCAGCTCCCTCCTAGGATATGAGCAGTTCTTC. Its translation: CASSSLLGYEQFF. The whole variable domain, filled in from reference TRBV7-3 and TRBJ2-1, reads GAGVSQTPSNKVTEKGKYVELRCDPISGHTALYWYRQSLGQGPEFLIYFQGTGAADDSGLPNDRFFAVRPEGSVSTLKIQRTERGDSAVYLCASSSLLGYEQFFGPGTRLTVL.

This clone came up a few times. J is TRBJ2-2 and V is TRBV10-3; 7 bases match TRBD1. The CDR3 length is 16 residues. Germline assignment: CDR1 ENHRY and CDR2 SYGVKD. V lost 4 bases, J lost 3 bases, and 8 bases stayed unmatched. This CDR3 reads CAISVQGGADTGELFF. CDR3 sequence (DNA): TGTGCCATCAGTGTGCAAGGGGGCGCGGACACCGGGGAGCTGTTTTTT.

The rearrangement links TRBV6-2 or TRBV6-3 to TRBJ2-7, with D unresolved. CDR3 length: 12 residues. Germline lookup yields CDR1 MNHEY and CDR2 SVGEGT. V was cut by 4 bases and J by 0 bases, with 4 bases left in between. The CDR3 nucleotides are TGTGCCAGCAGTTCCGGCTCCTACGAGCAGTACTTC. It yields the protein CASSSGSYEQYF.

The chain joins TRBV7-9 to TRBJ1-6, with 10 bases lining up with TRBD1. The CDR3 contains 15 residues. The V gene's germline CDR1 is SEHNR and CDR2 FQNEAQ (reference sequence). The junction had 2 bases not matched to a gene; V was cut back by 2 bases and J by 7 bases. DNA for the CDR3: TGTGCCAGCAGCTTATCGGGACAGGGGAATTCACCCCTCCACTTT. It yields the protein CASSLSGQGNSPLHF. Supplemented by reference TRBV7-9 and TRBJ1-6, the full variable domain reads DTGVSQNPRHKITKRGQNVTFRCDPISEHNRLYWYRQTLGQGPEFLTYFQNEAQLEKSRLLSDRFSAERPKGSFSTLEIQRTEQGDSAMYLCASSLSGQGNSPLHFGNGTRLTVT.

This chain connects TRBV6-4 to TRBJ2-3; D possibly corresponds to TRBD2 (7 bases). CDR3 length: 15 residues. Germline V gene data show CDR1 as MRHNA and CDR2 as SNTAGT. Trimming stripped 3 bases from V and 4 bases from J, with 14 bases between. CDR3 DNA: TGTGCCAGCAGTGAGAGGGGGGGCGGGGCAGATACGCAGTATTTT. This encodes CASSERGGGADTQYF.

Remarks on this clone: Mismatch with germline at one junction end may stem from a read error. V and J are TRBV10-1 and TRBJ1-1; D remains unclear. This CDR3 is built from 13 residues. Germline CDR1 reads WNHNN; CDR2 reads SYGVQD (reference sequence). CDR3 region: CASRELENTEAFF. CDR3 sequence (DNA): TGCGCCAGCAGGGAGTTAGAAAACACTGAAGCTTTCTTT.

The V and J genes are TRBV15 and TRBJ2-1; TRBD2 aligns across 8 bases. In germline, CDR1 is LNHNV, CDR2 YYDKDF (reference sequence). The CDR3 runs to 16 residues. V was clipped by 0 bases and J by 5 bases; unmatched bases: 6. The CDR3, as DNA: TGTGCCACCAGCAGAGATCGAGCGGGGGTGAACAATGAGCAGTTCTTC. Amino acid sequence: CATSRDRAGVNNEQFF.

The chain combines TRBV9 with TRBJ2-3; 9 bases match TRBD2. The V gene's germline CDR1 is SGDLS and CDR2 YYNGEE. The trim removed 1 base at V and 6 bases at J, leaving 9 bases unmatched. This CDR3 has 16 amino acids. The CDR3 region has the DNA TGTGCCAGCAGCGTAAAGATAGCTAGCGGGGTCGATACGCAGTATTTT. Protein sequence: CASSVKIASGVDTQYF.

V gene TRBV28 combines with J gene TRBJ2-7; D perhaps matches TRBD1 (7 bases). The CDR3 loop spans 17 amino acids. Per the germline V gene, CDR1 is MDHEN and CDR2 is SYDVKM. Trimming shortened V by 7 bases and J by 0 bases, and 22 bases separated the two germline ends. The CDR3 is CASTPGGRVRSSYEQYF. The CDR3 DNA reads TGTGCCAGCACCCCAGGGGGGCGGGTGAGGAGCTCCTACGAGCAGTACTTC. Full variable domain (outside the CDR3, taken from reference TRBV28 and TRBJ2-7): DVKVTQSSRYLVKRTGEKVFLECVQDMDHENMFWYRQDPGLGLRLIYFSYDVKMKEKGDIPEGYSVSREKKERFSLILESASTNQTSMYLCASTPGGRVRSSYEQYFGPGTRLTVT.

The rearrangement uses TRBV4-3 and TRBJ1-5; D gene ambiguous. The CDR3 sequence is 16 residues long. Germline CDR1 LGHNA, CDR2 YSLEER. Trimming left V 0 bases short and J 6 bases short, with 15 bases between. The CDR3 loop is CASSQDMAGGRQPQHF. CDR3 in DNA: TGCGCCAGCAGCCAAGATATGGCTGGAGGCCGTCAGCCCCAGCATTTT.

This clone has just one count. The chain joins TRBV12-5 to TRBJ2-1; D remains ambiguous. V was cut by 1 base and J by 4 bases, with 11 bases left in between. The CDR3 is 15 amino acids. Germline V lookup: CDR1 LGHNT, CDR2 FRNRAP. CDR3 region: CASGLGRDSYNEQFF. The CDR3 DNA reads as TGTGCTAGTGGTTTGGGCAGAGACTCGTACAATGAGCAGTTCTTC.

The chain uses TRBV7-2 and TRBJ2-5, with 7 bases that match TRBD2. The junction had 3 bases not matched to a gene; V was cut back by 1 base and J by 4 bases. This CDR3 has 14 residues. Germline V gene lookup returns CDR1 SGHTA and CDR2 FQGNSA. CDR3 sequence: CASSLDGRGETQYF. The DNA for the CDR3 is TGTGCCAGCAGCTTAGATGGGAGGGGAGAGACCCAGTACTTC.

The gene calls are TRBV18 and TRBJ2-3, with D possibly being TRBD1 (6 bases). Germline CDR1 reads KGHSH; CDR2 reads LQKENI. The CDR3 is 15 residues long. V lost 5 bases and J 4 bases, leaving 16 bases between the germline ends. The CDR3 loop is CASSRQVAGADTQYF. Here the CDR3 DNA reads TGTGCCAGCTCAAGACAGGTCGCAGGTGCAGATACGCAGTATTTT.

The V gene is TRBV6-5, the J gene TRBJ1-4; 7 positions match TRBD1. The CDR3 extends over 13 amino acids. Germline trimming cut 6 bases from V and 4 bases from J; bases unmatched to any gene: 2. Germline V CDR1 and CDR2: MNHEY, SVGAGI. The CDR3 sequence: CASSRDSNEKLFF. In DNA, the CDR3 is TGTGCCAGCAGCCGGGACAGTAATGAAAAACTGTTTTTT.

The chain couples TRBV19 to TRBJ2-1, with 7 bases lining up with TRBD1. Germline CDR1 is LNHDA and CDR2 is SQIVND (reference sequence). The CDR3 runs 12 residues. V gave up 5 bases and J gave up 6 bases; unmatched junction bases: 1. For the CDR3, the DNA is TGTGCCAGTAGTCAGGGGGTCAATGAGCAGTTCTTC. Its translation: CASSQGVNEQFF.

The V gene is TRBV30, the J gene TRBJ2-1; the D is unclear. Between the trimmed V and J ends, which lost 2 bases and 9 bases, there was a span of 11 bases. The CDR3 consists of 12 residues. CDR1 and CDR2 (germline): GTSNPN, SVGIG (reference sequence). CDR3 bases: TGTGCCTGGAGTCCTGTCAGTGCTGAGCAGTTCTTC. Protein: CAWSPVSAEQFF.

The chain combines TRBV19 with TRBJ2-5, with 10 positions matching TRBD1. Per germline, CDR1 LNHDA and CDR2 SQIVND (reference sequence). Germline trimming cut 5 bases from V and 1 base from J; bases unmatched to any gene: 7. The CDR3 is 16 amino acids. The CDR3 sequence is CASSSTGGLLQETQYF. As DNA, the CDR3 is TGTGCCAGTAGTTCGACAGGGGGCCTGCTCCAAGAGACCCAGTACTTC. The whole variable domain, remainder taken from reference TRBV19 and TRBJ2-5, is DGGITQSPKYLFRKEGQNVTLSCEQNLNHDAMYWYRQDPGQGLRLIYYSQIVNDFQKGDIAEGYSVSREKKESFPLTVTSAQKNPTAFYLCASSSTGGLLQETQYFGPGTRLLVL.

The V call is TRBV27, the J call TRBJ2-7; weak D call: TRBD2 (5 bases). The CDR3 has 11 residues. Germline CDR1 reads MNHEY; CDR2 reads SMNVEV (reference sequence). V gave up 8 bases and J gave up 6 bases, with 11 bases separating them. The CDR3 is CASGFEGEQYF. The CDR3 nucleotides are TGTGCCAGCGGGTTCGAGGGCGAGCAGTACTTC.

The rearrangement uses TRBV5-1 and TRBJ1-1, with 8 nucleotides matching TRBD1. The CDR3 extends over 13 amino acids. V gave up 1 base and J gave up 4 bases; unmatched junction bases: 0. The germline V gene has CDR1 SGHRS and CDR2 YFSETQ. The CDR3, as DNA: TGCGCCAGCAGCTTGACAGGGGGCACTGAAGCTTTCTTT. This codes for CASSLTGGTEAFF.

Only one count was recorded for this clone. The CDR3 DNA reads TGTGCCAGCAGTTACTCTCGACCGTCCAGGGGCTACGAGCAGTACTTC. This sequence encodes CASSYSRPSRGYEQYF. This sequence joins TRBV6-5 and TRBJ2-7; D is possibly TRBD1 (6 bases). Germline V gene sequence: CDR1 MNHEY, CDR2 SVGAGI. V lost 0 bases, J lost 3 bases, and 15 bases lay in between. The CDR3 sequence is 16 residues long.

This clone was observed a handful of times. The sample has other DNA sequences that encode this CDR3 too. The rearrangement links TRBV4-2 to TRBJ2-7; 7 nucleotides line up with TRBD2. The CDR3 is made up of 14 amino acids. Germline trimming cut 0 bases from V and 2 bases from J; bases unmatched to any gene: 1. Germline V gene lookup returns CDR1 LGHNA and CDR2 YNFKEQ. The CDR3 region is CASSQDGGAYEQYF. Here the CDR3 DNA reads TGTGCCAGCAGCCAAGATGGGGGGGCCTACGAGCAGTACTTC.

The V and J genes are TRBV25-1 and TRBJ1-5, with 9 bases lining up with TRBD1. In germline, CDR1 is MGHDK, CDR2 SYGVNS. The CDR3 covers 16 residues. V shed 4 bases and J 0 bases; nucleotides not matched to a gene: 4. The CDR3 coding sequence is TGTGCCAGCAGTGGTGGGACAGGGCATAGCAATCAGCCCCAGCATTTT. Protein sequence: CASSGGTGHSNQPQHF.

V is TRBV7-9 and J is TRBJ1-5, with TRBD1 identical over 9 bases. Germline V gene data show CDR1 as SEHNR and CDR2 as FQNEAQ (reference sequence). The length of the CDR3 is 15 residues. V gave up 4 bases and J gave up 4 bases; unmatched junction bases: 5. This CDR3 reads CASSSYRGPNQPQHF. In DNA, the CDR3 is TGTGCCAGCAGCTCCTACAGGGGGCCAAATCAGCCCCAGCATTTT.

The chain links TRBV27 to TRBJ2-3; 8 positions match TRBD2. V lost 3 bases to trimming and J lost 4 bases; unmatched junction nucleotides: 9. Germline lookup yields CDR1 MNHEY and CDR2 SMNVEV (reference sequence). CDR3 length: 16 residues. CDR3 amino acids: CASSFVATSVSDTQYF. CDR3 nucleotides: TGTGCCAGCAGTTTTGTTGCGACTAGCGTCTCAGATACGCAGTATTTT.

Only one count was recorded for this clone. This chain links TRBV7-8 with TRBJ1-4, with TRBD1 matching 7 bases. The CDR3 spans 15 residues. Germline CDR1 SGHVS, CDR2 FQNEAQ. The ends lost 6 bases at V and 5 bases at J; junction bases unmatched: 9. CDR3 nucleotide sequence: TGTGCCAGCAGACGTTCAGGGGGGACAAATGAAAAACTGTTTTTT. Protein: CASRRSGGTNEKLFF.

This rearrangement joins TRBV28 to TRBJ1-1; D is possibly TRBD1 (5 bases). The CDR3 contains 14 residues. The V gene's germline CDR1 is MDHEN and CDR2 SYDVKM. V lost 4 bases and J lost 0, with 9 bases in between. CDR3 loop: CASSSTALNTEAFF. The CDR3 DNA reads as TGTGCCAGCAGTTCGACAGCCCTGAACACTGAAGCTTTCTTT.

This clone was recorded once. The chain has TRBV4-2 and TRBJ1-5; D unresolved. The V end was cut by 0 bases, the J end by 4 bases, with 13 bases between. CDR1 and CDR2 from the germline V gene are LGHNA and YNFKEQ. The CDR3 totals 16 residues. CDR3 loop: CASSQDTRVRNQPQHF. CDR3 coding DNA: TGTGCCAGCAGCCAAGATACTAGGGTTCGGAATCAGCCCCAGCATTTT.

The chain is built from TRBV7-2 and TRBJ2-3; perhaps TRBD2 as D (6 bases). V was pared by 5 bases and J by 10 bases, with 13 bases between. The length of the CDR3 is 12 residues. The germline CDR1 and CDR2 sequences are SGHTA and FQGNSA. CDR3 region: CASSPQGGAQYF. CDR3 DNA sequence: TGTGCCAGCAGCCCTCAGGGAGGCGCGCAGTATTTT.